This is a list of T cell receptor beta chains from one sample in a study of cytomegalovirus exposure and HLA in healthy donors. Profiled with immunoSEQ multiplex PCR; TCRdb holds only in-frame clones, not every one. The repertoire has about 110,000 clones, roughly 82% of them found once; the top ten carry 2% to 3%. The specimen was PBMCs. These receptors were taken from a man aged 25 to 40 in good health and CMV-seropositive. Each CDR3 is given with its conserved first and last residue. The D gene is left open where the match is weak. Clone size is given for some rows only: seen once, a few or many times, or a class if the clone is expanded.

d_gene,abundance,v_gene,j_gene,CDR3aa,CDR3nt
.,once,TRBV21-1,TRBJ2-3,CASIPTSGTDTQYF,TGTGCCAGCATCCCGACTAGCGGCACAGATACGCAGTATTTT
.,.,TRBV6-5,TRBJ1-5,CASSYTGDYQPQHF,TGTGCCAGCAGTTATACAGGAGACTATCAGCCCCAGCATTTT
.,.,TRBV6-5,TRBJ1-4,CASRGWGINEKLFF,TGTGCCAGCCGAGGGTGGGGAATTAATGAAAAACTGTTTTTT
.,.,TRBV15,TRBJ1-1,CATSREAAATEAFF,TGTGCCACCAGCAGAGAGGCGGCCGCCACTGAAGCTTTCTTT
.,.,TRBV25-1,TRBJ2-5,CAVGPGRNIHETQYF,TGTGCCGTGGGCCCCGGCAGAAATATCCACGAGACCCAGTACTTC
.,.,TRBV7-9,TRBJ2-5,CASSLRDYQETQYF,TGTGCCAGCAGCTTAAGGGACTACCAAGAGACCCAGTACTTC
TRBD1,.,TRBV4-1,TRBJ2-7,CASSRTGAYEQYF,TGCGCCAGCAGCCGAACAGGGGCCTACGAGCAGTACTTC
TRBD1,.,TRBV6-5,TRBJ1-2,CASRSQGVGYTF,TGTGCCAGCAGGAGTCAGGGGGTAGGCTACACCTTC
.,.,TRBV30,TRBJ1-5,CAWSVPQGSNQPQHF,TGTGCCTGGAGTGTACCACAGGGAAGCAATCAGCCCCAGCATTTT
.,.,TRBV9,TRBJ2-7,CASLGEQYF,TGTGCCAGCCTCGGCGAGCAGTACTTC
.,.,TRBV18,TRBJ2-7,CATSQAPGTYEQYF,TGTGCCACCAGCCAGGCTCCCGGGACCTACGAGCAGTACTTC
.,.,TRBV2,TRBJ1-6,CASRLGRGYNSPLHF,TGTGCCAGCAGACTCGGACGGGGTTATAATTCACCCCTCCACTTT
.,few,TRBV11-3,TRBJ2-3,CASSLDGGLTDTQYF,TGTGCCAGCAGCTTAGACGGGGGGCTTACAGATACGCAGTATTTT
.,.,TRBV30,TRBJ1-1,CAWSTGYDTEAFF,TGTGCCTGGAGTACAGGGTATGACACTGAAGCTTTCTTT
.,few,TRBV19,TRBJ2-5,CASSSGRGETQYF,TGTGCCAGTAGTAGTGGAAGGGGGGAGACCCAGTACTTC
TRBD1,.,TRBV10-3,TRBJ1-3,CAIKRTGGDTIYF,TGTGCCATCAAACGGACAGGTGGCGACACCATATATTTT
.,.,TRBV10-3,TRBJ1-3,CAIEGEGTTIYF,TGTGCCATCGAAGGAGAAGGAACCACCATATATTTT
TRBD1,.,TRBV5-8,TRBJ1-6,CASSGGQSSYNSPLHF,TGTGCCAGCAGCGGGGGACAGAGCTCCTATAATTCACCCCTCCACTTT
.,.,TRBV5-1,TRBJ2-7,CASSLAAGLPAEQYF,TGCGCCAGCAGCTTGGCGGCCGGACTACCTGCCGAGCAGTACTTC
TRBD1,.,TRBV5-1,TRBJ1-4,CASSPDRETTNEKLFF,TGCGCCAGCAGCCCGGACAGGGAGACAACTAATGAAAAACTGTTTTTT
TRBD2,once,TRBV10-3,TRBJ2-7,CAISEGGEYEQYF,TGTGCCATCAGTGAGGGGGGGGAGTACGAGCAGTACTTC
TRBD2,.,TRBV5-1,TRBJ2-3,CASSLGGTSGGDTQYF,TGCGCCAGCAGCTTGGGGGGGACTAGCGGGGGCGATACGCAGTATTTT
.,.,TRBV6-5,TRBJ1-1,CASSYDTGQIEAFF,TGTGCCAGCAGTTATGATACCGGACAGATTGAAGCTTTCTTT
.,.,TRBV6-5,TRBJ2-7,CASSYSETGSYEQYF,TGTGCCAGCAGTTACTCAGAGACAGGATCCTACGAGCAGTACTTC
.,.,TRBV5-1,TRBJ2-5,CASSLGLALGETQYF,TGCGCCAGCAGCTTGGGTCTAGCCCTAGGAGAGACCCAGTACTTC
.,.,TRBV5-5,TRBJ2-1,CASSRTVHEQFF,TGTGCCAGCAGCCGGACAGTGCATGAGCAGTTCTTC
TRBD2,.,TRBV30,TRBJ2-2,CAWSGRGGLNTGELFF,TGTGCCTGGAGTGGCCGGGGGGGCCTTAACACCGGGGAGCTGTTTTTT
TRBD1,.,TRBV2,TRBJ2-3,CASSGLTGGVDTQYF,TGTGCCAGCAGTGGATTGACAGGGGGCGTAGATACGCAGTATTTT
TRBD1,.,TRBV27,TRBJ1-2,CASSLRPGTDGYTF,TGTGCCAGCAGTTTGAGGCCCGGGACAGATGGCTACACCTTC
.,.,TRBV7-9,TRBJ2-7,CSSVGASYEQYF,TGTTCCAGCGTGGGGGCTTCCTACGAGCAGTACTTC
TRBD1,few,TRBV15,TRBJ1-1,CATSERQGGEAFF,TGTGCCACCAGCGAACGACAGGGCGGTGAAGCTTTCTTT
TRBD2,few,TRBV27,TRBJ2-4,CASSKTGLAKNSQYF,TGTGCCAGCAGTAAGACAGGACTAGCCAAAAACAGTCAGTACTTC
.,.,TRBV6-5,TRBJ1-1,CASRGGNTEAFF,TGTGCCAGCAGGGGGGGGAACACTGAAGCTTTCTTT
TRBD2,few,TRBV19,TRBJ2-3,CASSIKLAGTDTQYF,TGTGCCAGTAGTATAAAACTAGCGGGGACAGATACGCAGTATTTT
TRBD2,.,TRBV9,TRBJ2-7,CASSVDGGGIEQYF,TGTGCCAGCAGCGTAGACGGGGGGGGAATCGAGCAGTACTTC
.,.,TRBV5-1,TRBJ2-3,CASLPDQGISTDTQYF,TGCGCCAGCCTTCCGGACCAGGGTATCAGCACAGATACGCAGTATTTT
TRBD1,.,TRBV5-1,TRBJ1-1,CASSLAGDRAFF,TGCGCCAGCAGCTTGGCCGGGGACAGGGCTTTCTTT
.,.,TRBV19,TRBJ1-2,CASSSDSGGTPYGYTF,TGTGCCAGTAGTTCGGATTCGGGGGGGACACCCTATGGCTACACCTTC
.,.,TRBV19,TRBJ1-6,CASSMEQGRNSPLHF,TGTGCCAGTAGTATGGAGCAGGGGCGGAATTCACCCCTCCACTTT
.,.,TRBV29-1,TRBJ1-1,CSAFRQVSNTEAFF,TGCAGCGCCTTTAGGCAGGTGTCGAACACTGAAGCTTTCTTT
TRBD2,once,TRBV9,TRBJ2-1,CASRVSGGPYNEQFF,TGTGCCAGCAGGGTTAGCGGGGGGCCTTACAATGAGCAGTTCTTC
TRBD2,.,TRBV27,TRBJ2-1,CASSFSGSYNEQFF,TGTGCCAGCAGTTTTAGCGGGTCCTACAATGAGCAGTTCTTC
.,few,TRBV7-8,TRBJ1-6,CASSLLQGWNSPLHF,TGTGCCAGCAGCTTACTCCAGGGCTGGAATTCACCCCTCCACTTT
TRBD2,.,TRBV18,TRBJ2-1,CASSPPASGGGNEQFF,TGTGCCAGCTCACCACCTGCTAGCGGGGGGGGCAATGAGCAGTTCTTC
TRBD1,.,TRBV7-9,TRBJ1-2,CASSLTLGGGGYGYTF,TGTGCCAGCAGCTTAACCCTTGGAGGGGGCGGATATGGCTACACCTTC
TRBD2,few,TRBV18,TRBJ2-7,CASSKISGGASYEQYF,TGTGCCAGCTCAAAGATTTCCGGGGGGGCTTCCTACGAGCAGTACTTC
.,.,TRBV7-8,TRBJ2-6,CASTSQRNSPPSGANVLTF,TGTGCCAGCACCTCACAAAGGAACAGCCCTCCCTCTGGGGCCAACGTCCTGACTTTC
.,.,TRBV7-9,TRBJ1-1,CASSFVGNTEAFF,TGTGCCAGCAGCTTCGTCGGGAACACTGAAGCTTTCTTT
.,once,TRBV25-1,TRBJ1-1,CASSEWGGNTEAFF,TGTGCCAGCAGTGAATGGGGCGGAAACACTGAAGCTTTCTTT
.,once,TRBV2,TRBJ1-2,CASSEVQGPVYGYTF,TGTGCCAGCAGTGAAGTACAGGGTCCAGTCTATGGCTACACCTTC
TRBD2,.,TRBV5-1,TRBJ2-2,CASSLGLAVNTGELFF,TGCGCCAGCAGCTTGGGACTAGCGGTGAACACCGGGGAGCTGTTTTTT
.,few,TRBV18,TRBJ2-2,CASSPLSLNTGELFF,TGTGCCAGCTCACCGCTATCTTTGAACACCGGGGAGCTGTTTTTT
.,.,TRBV29-1,TRBJ2-5,CSVGAPIQETQYF,TGCAGCGTTGGGGCACCGATTCAAGAGACCCAGTACTTC